This T cell receptor beta chain was obtained from a study of a mutant IDH1 vaccine in newly diagnosed glioma. The overall study: Week 35 was assigned to visit V12, and week 47 was assigned to visit V13.

Measured with immunoSEQ multiplex PCR; TCRdb has only the in-frame clones, and not every one. The table has over 45,000 clones, about three quarters seen once. Indicated time point: week 35, safety follow-up. Vaccinated patients received 300 ug of mutant IDH1 20-mer peptide per dose, with topical imiquimod. Remarks on this clone: Its antigen is unknown.

This receptor was obtained from a man in his forties with glioma. This sample comprised PBMCs, obtained from a glioma patient whose treatment included an IDH1 peptide vaccine.

For the CDR3, the DNA is TGTGCCAGCAGCACGGGACAGGGGGCGAGTCATGAGTACTTC. The encoded protein is CASSTGQGASHEYF. The chain couples TRBV6-5 to TRBJ2-7; 12 bases line up with TRBD1. From germline, CDR1 is MNHEY and CDR2 SVGAGI. V gave up 6 bases and J gave up 11 bases; unmatched junction bases: 11. The CDR3 is made up of 14 amino acids.